Listed here are 13 T cell receptor beta chains from one sample, sequenced in a study of T cells in women clearing cervical HPV infection. TCRdb keeps only in-frame clones here, not all; method: immunoSEQ multiplex PCR. Its clone listing holds 31,000 or so clones. Sequencing input: blood buffy coat. The receptors were sampled from a woman between 18 and 70 years old with a cervical HPV16 infection that either progressed to CIN3+ or cleared (not recorded which).

A word on this clone: The read is 3 residues too short to cover the CDR3 end, so that end is filled in from the germline J gene. V gene TRBV2 combines with J gene TRBJ2-3; D possibly corresponds to TRBD1 (5 bases). The CDR3 extends over 15 amino acids. Germline V gene data show CDR1 as SNHLY and CDR2 as FYNNEI. The V and J ends lost 6 bases and 1 base respectively, with 14 bases between them. CDR3: CASRSSGQGTDTQYF. The part of the CDR3 DNA that was read is TGTGCCAGCAGGTCCTCAGGGCAGGGCACAGATACG.

About this clone: The sequenced fragment ends 3 residues before the CDR3 boundary, so the rest is inferred from the germline J gene. The rearrangement links TRBV18 to TRBJ2-1; TRBD2 aligns across 10 bases. The CDR3 totals 17 residues. Germline trimming cut 3 bases from V and 3 bases from J; bases unmatched to any gene: 8. In germline, CDR1 is KGHSH, CDR2 LQKENI. CDR3 sequence reads: CASSPKASGSGYNEQFF. CDR3 bases read: TGTGCCAGCTCACCGAAGGCTAGCGGGAGTGGCTACAATGAG.

As concerns this clone: The read halts 3 residues ahead of the CDR3 end, with the missing end drawn from the germline J gene. The V call is TRBV6-1, the J call TRBJ2-3; D perhaps matches TRBD2 (5 bases). The ends were cut back, 1 base at V and 2 bases at J, with 10 bases in the middle. CDR1 and CDR2 (germline): MNHNS, SASEGT. CDR3 length equals 15 residues. The CDR3 protein is CASSEVGLSTDTQYF. The DNA read from the CDR3 is TGTGCCAGCAGTGAAGTTGGACTTTCCACAGATACG.

Turning to this clone: Its ends do not fully match the called genes, so a read error is possible. From the germline J gene comes the end of the CDR3, since the read stops 3 residues before it. The chain employs TRBV7-7 and TRBJ2-7; 7 bases align to TRBD1. Germline CDR1 SSHAT, CDR2 FNYEAQ (reference sequence). The CDR3 totals 13 residues. CDR3 DNA, as far as it was read: TGTGCTAGCAGCCCCGGACAGGACTACGAG. This encodes CASSPGQDYE. The entire CDR3 protein is CASSPGQDYEQYF.

As for this clone: The CDR3 goes on 3 residues after the read ends, and that part is filled in from the germline J gene. The rearrangement joins TRBV12-3 or TRBV12-4 to TRBJ2-4; 7 positions match TRBD2. V was clipped by 6 bases and J by 0 bases; unmatched bases: 11. The CDR3 spans 17 residues. The CDR3 protein is CASSLSGRKLAKNIQYF. Incomplete CDR3 DNA: TGTGCCAGCAGCCTTAGCGGGCGAAAACTAGCCAAAAACATT.

About this clone: The read terminates 3 residues before the CDR3 end, so the remaining end is supplied by the germline J gene. This chain links TRBV30 with TRBJ2-1; 12 nucleotides line up with TRBD2. The V gene end was trimmed by 5 bases and the J gene end by 7 bases; junction bases not matched to a gene: 9. Germline lookup yields CDR1 GTSNPN and CDR2 SVGIG (reference sequence). This CDR3 contains 15 residues. Incomplete CDR3 DNA: TGTGCCTGGCTCTCGGGACTAGCGGGTCTTAATGAG. Translated: CAWLSGLAGLNE. The CDR3 in its entirety is CAWLSGLAGLNEQFF.

The CDR3 sequence: CASSPRRELNTEAFF. The covered CDR3 bases are TGTGCCAGCAGCCCGCGAAGAGAATTGAACACTGAA. V usage is TRBV5-4 and J usage is TRBJ1-1; D ambiguous. The DNA ends 3 residues before the CDR3 does, and the rest of the CDR3 is filled in from the germline J gene. The germline CDR1 and CDR2 sequences are SGHNT and YYREEE (reference sequence). The CDR3 is 15 amino acids. V was pared by 4 bases and J by 0 bases, with 13 bases between.

Points on this clone: The read terminates 3 residues before the CDR3 end, so the remaining end is supplied by the germline J gene. The gene calls are TRBV5-1 and TRBJ2-3; a weak D match, TRBD2 (6 bases). The CDR3 loop spans 15 amino acids. Germline V gene lookup returns CDR1 SGHRS and CDR2 YFSETQ. The DNA read from the CDR3 is TGCGCCAGCAGGCCCCAACTAGGCGGTCGGGAGACG. It yields the protein CASRPQLGGRET. The entire CDR3 sequence reads CASRPQLGGRETQYF.

With respect to this clone: Read data end 3 residues before the CDR3 end; the end is taken from the germline J gene. The chain combines TRBV2 with TRBJ2-5; tentatively, D is TRBD2 (6 bases). Germline lookup yields CDR1 SNHLY and CDR2 FYNNEI. The CDR3 runs to 11 residues. V gave up 7 bases and J gave up 5 bases, with 8 bases separating them. The CDR3 sequence is CASTSAETQYF. The CDR3 bases that were read are TGTGCCAGCACTAGCGCCGAGACC.

A note on this clone: The read is 3 residues too short to cover the CDR3 end, so that end is filled in from the germline J gene. This chain connects TRBV7-9 to TRBJ2-2; TRBD2 might be the D (6 bases). Trimming shortened V by 5 bases and J by 5 bases, and 12 bases separated the two germline ends. Germline loops: CDR1 SEHNR, CDR2 FQNEAQ (reference sequence). This CDR3 is built from 14 residues. The part of the CDR3 DNA that was read is TGTGCCAGCAGCCCGGGACTGGGAACCGGGGAG. Amino acid sequence: CASSPGLGTGE. The entire CDR3 protein is CASSPGLGTGELFF.

The CDR3 reads CASSFQGASPLHF. CDR3 DNA (partial): TGTGCCAGCAGCTTTCAGGGGGCGTCACCC. This rearrangement joins TRBV11-2 to TRBJ1-6; 8 bases map to TRBD1. Sequencing ends 3 residues short of the CDR3 end; the germline J gene provides the rest. Germline CDR1 is SGHAT and CDR2 is FQNNGV. The CDR3 loop spans 13 amino acids. The V gene end was trimmed by 3 bases and the J gene end by 10 bases; junction bases not matched to a gene: 2.

In the case of this clone: The junction differs from germline at one of its ends, possibly a read error. The observed sequence ends 3 residues before the CDR3 terminus, with the missing tail filled in from the germline J gene. The chain carries TRBV4-1 and TRBJ1-1, with D maybe TRBD1 (6 bases). There are 15 residues in the CDR3. The germline CDR1 and CDR2 sequences are MGHRA and YSYEKL. The sequenced CDR3 bases are TGCACCAGCAGCCAAAAGGGGGGGTGGTTTACTGAA. Its protein is CTSSQKGGWFTE. In full, the CDR3 is CTSSQKGGWFTEAFF.

Details on this clone: Sequencing ends 3 residues short of the CDR3 end; the germline J gene provides the rest. The rearrangement uses TRBV10-3 and TRBJ1-2, with D tentatively TRBD1 (5 bases). Germline lookup yields CDR1 ENHRY and CDR2 SYGVKD. The CDR3 consists of 15 residues. The V end was cut by 6 bases, the J end by 4 bases, with 18 bases between. The DNA read from the CDR3 is TGTGCCATCAGACCAGTACAGGAGAAAACCTATGGC. Protein: CAIRPVQEKTYG. The whole CDR3 protein reads CAIRPVQEKTYGYTF.